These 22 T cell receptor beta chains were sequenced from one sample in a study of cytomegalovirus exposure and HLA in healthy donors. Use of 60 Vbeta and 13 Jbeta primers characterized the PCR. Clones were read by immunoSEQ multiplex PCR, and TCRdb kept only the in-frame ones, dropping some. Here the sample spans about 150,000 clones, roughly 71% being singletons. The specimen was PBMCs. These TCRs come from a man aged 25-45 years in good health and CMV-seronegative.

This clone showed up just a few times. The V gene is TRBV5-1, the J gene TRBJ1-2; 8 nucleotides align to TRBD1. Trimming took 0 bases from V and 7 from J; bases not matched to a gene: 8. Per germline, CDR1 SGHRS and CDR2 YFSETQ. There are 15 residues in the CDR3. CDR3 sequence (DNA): TGCGCCAGCAGCTTGGAAACAGGGGGAGGCTCTGGCTACACCTTC. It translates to CASSLETGGGSGYTF.

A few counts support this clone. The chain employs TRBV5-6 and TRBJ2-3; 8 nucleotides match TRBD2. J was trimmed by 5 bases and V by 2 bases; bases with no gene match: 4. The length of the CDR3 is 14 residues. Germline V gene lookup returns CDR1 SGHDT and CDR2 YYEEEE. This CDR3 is CASSFSAGEDTQYF. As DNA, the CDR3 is TGTGCCAGCAGCTTTTCAGCGGGAGAAGATACGCAGTATTTT. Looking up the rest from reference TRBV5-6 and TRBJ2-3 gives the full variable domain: DAGVTQSPTHLIKTRGQQVTLRCSPKSGHDTVSWYQQALGQGPQFIFQYYEEEERQRGNFPDRFSGHQFPNYSSELNVNALLLGDSALYLCASSFSAGEDTQYFGPGTRLTVL.

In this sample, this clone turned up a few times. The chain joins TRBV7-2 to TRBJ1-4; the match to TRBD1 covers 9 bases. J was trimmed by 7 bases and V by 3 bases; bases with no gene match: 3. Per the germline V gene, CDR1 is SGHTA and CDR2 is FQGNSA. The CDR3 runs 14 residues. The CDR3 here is CASSLTGGREKLFF. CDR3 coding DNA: TGTGCCAGCAGCTTGACAGGGGGTCGTGAAAAACTGTTTTTT.

The DNA for the CDR3 is TGTGCCAGCAATCGACAGGGGGACAATGAGCAGTTCTTC. Protein: CASNRQGDNEQFF. The gene calls are TRBV2 and TRBJ2-1; 9 positions agree with TRBD1. The CDR3 loop spans 13 amino acids. Germline lookup yields CDR1 SNHLY and CDR2 FYNNEI. After removal of 7 bases from V and 5 bases from J, the junction contained 3 bases not matched to a gene. The complete variable domain, with remaining parts taken from reference TRBV2 and TRBJ2-1, reads EPEVTQTPSHQVTQMGQEVILRCVPISNHLYFYWYRQILGQKVEFLVSFYNNEISEKSEIFDDQFSVERPDGSNFTLKIRSTKLEDSAMYFCASNRQGDNEQFFGPGTRLTVL.

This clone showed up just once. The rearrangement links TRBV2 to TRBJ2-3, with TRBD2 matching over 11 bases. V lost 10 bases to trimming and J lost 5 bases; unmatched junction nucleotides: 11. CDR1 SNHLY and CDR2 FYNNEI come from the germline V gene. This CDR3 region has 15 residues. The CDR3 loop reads CATQTSGIRQDTQYF. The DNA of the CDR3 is TGTGCCACACAGACTAGCGGGATTCGTCAAGATACGCAGTATTTT.

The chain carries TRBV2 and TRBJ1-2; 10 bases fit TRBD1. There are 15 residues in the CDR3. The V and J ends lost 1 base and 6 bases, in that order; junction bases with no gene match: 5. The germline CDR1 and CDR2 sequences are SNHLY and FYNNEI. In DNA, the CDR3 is TGTGCCAGCAGTGAAGAAGACAGGGGGCCCCATGGCTACACCTTC. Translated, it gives CASSEEDRGPHGYTF.

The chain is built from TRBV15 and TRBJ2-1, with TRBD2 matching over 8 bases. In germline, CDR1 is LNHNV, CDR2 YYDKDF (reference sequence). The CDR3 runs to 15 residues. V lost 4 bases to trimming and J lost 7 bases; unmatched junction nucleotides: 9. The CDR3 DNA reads TGTGCCACCAGCACCGAGGGCGGGGGGATAAATGAGCAGTTCTTC. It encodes CATSTEGGGINEQFF.

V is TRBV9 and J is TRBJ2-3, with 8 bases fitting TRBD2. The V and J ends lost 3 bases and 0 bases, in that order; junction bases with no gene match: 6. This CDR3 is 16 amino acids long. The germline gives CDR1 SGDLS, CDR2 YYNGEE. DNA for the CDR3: TGTGCCAGCAGCGACCCATCGGGGGGGAGCACAGATACGCAGTATTTT. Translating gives CASSDPSGGSTDTQYF.

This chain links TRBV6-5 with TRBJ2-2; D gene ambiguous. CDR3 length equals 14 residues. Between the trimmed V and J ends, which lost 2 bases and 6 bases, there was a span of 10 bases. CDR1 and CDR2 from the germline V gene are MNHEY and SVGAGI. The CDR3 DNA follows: TGTGCCAGCAGTTACCGGTCTAACCCCGGGGAGCTGTTTTTT. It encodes CASSYRSNPGELFF.

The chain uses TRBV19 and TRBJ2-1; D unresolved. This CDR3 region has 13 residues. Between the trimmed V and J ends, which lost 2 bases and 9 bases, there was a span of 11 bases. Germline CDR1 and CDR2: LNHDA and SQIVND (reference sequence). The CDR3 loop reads CASSIIIRGEQFF. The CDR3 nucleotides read TGTGCCAGTAGTATAATCATTCGAGGTGAGCAGTTCTTC. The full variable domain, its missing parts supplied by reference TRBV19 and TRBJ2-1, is DGGITQSPKYLFRKEGQNVTLSCEQNLNHDAMYWYRQDPGQGLRLIYYSQIVNDFQKGDIAEGYSVSREKKESFPLTVTSAQKNPTAFYLCASSIIIRGEQFFGPGTRLTVL.

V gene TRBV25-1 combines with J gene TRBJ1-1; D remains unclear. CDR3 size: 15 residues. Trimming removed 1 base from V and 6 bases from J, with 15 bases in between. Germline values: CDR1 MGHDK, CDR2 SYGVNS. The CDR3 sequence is CASSEWADPKAEAFF. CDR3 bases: TGTGCCAGCAGTGAATGGGCCGATCCCAAGGCTGAAGCTTTCTTT.

The CDR3 bases are TGTGCCAGCAGTTCGTGGACTAGTAGGGATGAGCAGTTCTTC. Translation: CASSSWTSRDEQFF. The chain employs TRBV28 and TRBJ2-1, with 7 nucleotides matching TRBD2. The V gene's germline CDR1 is MDHEN and CDR2 SYDVKM. Trimming took 4 bases from V and 8 from J; bases not matched to a gene: 8. The CDR3 sequence is 14 residues long. Together with reference TRBV28 and TRBJ2-1, the CDR3 gives the full variable domain: DVKVTQSSRYLVKRTGEKVFLECVQDMDHENMFWYRQDPGLGLRLIYFSYDVKMKEKGDIPEGYSVSREKKERFSLILESASTNQTSMYLCASSSWTSRDEQFFGPGTRLTVL.

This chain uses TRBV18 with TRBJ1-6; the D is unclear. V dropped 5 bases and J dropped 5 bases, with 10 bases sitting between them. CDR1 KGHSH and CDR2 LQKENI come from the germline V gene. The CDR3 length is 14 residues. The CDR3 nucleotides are TGTGCCAGCTCATCGGGTCAGAATAATTCACCCCTCCACTTT. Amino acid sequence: CASSSGQNNSPLHF.

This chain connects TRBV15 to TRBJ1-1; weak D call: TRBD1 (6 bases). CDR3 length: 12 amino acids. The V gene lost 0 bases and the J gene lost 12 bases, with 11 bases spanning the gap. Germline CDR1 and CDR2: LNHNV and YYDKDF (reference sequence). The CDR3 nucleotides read TGTGCCACCAGCAGAGATACACAGGGTACTTTCTTT. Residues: CATSRDTQGTFF. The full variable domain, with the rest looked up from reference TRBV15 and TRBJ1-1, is DAMVIQNPRYQVTQFGKPVTLSCSQTLNHNVMYWYQQKSSQAPKLLFHYYDKDFNNEADTPDNFQSRRPNTSFCFLDIRSPGLGDTAMYLCATSRDTQGTFFGQGTRLTVV.

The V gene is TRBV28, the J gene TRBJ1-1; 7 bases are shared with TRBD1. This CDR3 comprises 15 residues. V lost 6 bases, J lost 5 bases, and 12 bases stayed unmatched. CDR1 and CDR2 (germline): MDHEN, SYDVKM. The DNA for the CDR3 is TGTGCCAGCAGCCAGATAGGGGGCCGGGTTACTGAAGCTTTCTTT. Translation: CASSQIGGRVTEAFF.

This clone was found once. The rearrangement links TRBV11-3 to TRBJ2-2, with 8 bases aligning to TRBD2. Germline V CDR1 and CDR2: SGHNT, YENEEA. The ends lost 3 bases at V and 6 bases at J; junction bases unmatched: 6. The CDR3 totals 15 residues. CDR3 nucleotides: TGTGCCAGCAGCTTCTCGGGAGGGCCTTCCGGGGAGCTGTTTTTT. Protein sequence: CASSFSGGPSGELFF.

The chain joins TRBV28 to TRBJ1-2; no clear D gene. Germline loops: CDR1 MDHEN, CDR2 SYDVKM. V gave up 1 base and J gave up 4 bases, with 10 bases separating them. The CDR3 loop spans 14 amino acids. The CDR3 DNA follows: TGTGCCAGCAGTTTATTCACAGACGGCTATGGCTACACCTTC. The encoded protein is CASSLFTDGYGYTF.

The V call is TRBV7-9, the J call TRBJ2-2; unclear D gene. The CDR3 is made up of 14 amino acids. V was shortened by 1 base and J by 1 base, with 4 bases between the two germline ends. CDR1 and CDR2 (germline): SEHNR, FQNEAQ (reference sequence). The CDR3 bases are TGTGCCAGCAGCTTAGACGGGAACACCGGGGAGCTGTTTTTT. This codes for CASSLDGNTGELFF.

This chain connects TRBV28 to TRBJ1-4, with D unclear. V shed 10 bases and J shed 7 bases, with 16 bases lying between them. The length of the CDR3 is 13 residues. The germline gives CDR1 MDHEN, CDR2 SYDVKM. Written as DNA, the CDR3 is TGTGCCATCCCTCAGGCTAACAGTGAAAAACTGTTTTTT. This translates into CAIPQANSEKLFF.

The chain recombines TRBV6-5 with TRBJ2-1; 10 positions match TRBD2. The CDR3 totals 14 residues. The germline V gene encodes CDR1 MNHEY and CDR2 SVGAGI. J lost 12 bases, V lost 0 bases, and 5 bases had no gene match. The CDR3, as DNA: TGTGCCAGCAGTTACTCGGGGACTAGCGTTGGGCAGTTCTTC. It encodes CASSYSGTSVGQFF.

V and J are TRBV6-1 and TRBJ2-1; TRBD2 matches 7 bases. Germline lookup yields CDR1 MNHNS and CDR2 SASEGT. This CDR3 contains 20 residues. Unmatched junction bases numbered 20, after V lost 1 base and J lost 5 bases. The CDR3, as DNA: TGTGCCAGCAGTGAAGAGAGGGCCCTAGCGGTTAAAAGGAAAGACAATGAGCAGTTCTTC. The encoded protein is CASSEERALAVKRKDNEQFF.

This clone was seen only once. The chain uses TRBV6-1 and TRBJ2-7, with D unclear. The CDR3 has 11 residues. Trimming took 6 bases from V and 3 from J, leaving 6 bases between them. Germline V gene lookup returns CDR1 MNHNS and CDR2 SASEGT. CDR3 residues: CASRGLYEQYF. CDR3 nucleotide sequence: TGTGCCAGCAGGGGCCTCTACGAGCAGTACTTC.